This T cell receptor (beta chain) was sequenced for a study of T cells in localized non-small cell lung cancer. Regarding the study as a whole: Peak T cell clonality was found in uninvolved adjacent lung, exceeding tumor. Higher T cell density in the blood was associated with longer overall survival, whereas higher adjacent-lung clonality associated with shorter survival. Of the top 100 tumor clones, median roughly 60 were in adjacent lung, 25 to 35 among its top 100.

The CDR3 loop spans 15 amino acids. From germline, CDR1 is MGHDK and CDR2 SYGVNS. V gave up 5 bases and J gave up 6 bases, with 18 bases separating them. Sequencing was performed with immunoSEQ multiplex PCR; in TCRdb, only in-frame clones are kept and a portion is missing. The data show 1,500 to 2,000 clones, about 34% seen once. With respect to this clone: The antigen remains unidentified.

Adjacent lung samples, free of atypia, were obtained at least 2 cm from the tumor margin. The chain couples TRBV25-1 to TRBJ2-3; perhaps D is TRBD1 or TRBD2 (6 bases each). This sample comprised normal lung tissue next to the tumor, obtained before any cancer treatment. The clonotype comes from a male donor older than 55 with stage I squamous cell lung carcinoma. CDR3 protein: CASSSPDRGGDTQYF. The DNA of the CDR3 is TGTGCCAGCAGTAGCCCTGACAGAGGGGGGGATACGCAGTATTTT.